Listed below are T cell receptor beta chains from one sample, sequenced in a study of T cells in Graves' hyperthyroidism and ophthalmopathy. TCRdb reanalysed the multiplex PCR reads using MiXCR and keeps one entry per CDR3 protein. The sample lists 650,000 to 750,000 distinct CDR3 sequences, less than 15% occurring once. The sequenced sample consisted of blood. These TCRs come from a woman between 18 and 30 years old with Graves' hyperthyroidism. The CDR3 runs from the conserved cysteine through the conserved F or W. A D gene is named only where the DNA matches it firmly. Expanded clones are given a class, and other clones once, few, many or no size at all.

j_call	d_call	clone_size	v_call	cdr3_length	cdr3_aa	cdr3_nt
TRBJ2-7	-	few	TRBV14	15	CASSQEEEGRYEQYF	TGTGCCAGCAGCCAAGAGGAGGAGGGCAGATACGAGCAGTACTTC
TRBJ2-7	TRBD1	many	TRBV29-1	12	CSVRDRGAEQYF	TGCAGCGTCCGGGACAGGGGAGCCGAGCAGTACTTC
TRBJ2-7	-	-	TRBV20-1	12	CSAKDRGLEQYF	TGCAGTGCTAAAGATCGGGGTCTGGAGCAGTACTTC
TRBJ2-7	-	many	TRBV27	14	CASSLNGRRGEQYF	TGTGCCAGCAGTTTAAATGGGCGAAGGGGCGAGCAGTACTTC
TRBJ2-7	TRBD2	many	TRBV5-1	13	CASSRTSEYEQYF	TGCGCCAGCAGTCGTACTAGCGAGTACGAGCAGTACTTC
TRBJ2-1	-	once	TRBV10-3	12	CAISAVEDEQFF	TGTGCCATCAGTGCGGTAGAGGATGAGCAGTTCTTC
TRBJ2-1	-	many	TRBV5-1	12	CASTLGYNEQFF	TGCGCCAGCACCCTAGGGTACAATGAGCAGTTCTTC
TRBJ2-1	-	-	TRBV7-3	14	CASSASRGYNEQFF	TGTGCCAGCAGCGCCTCCAGGGGATACAATGAGCAGTTCTTC
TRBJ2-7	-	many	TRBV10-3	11	CAISEGREQYF	TGTGCCATCAGTGAAGGCAGAGAGCAGTACTTC
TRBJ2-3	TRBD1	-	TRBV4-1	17	CASSQDNRGASTDTQYF	TGCGCCAGCAGCCAGGACAACAGGGGCGCTAGCACAGATACGCAGTATTTT
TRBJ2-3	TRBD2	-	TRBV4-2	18	CASSQDQYGGGSTDTQYF	TGTGCCAGCAGCCAAGATCAGTATGGGGGGGGAAGCACAGATACGCAGTATTTT
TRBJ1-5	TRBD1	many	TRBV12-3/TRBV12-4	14	CASSRDSRNQPQHF	TGTGCCAGCAGTCGGGACAGCCGCAATCAGCCCCAGCATTTT
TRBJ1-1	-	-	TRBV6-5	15	CASSYSSQGETEAFF	TGTGCCAGCAGTTACTCGAGCCAGGGTGAGACTGAAGCTTTCTTT
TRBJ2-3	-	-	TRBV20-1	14	CSARVSDSQDTQYF	TGCAGTGCTAGAGTGAGCGACTCCCAAGATACGCAGTATTTT
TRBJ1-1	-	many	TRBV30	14	CAESQGGARTEAFF	TGTGCCGAAAGCCAGGGTGGGGCGCGGACTGAAGCTTTCTTT
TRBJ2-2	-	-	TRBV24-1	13	CATSAWGTGELFF	TGTGCCACCAGTGCCTGGGGTACCGGGGAGCTGTTTTTT
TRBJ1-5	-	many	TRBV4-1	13	CASSQGPAQPQHF	TGCGCCAGCAGCCAAGGGCCGGCTCAGCCCCAGCATTTT
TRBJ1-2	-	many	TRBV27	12	CASSTTGLGYTF	TGTGCCAGCAGTACAACAGGCCTGGGCTACACCTTC
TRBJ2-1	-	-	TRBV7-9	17	CASSLAGAGVGWNEQFF	TGTGCCAGCAGCCTAGCAGGGGCCGGGGTAGGGTGGAATGAGCAGTTCTTC
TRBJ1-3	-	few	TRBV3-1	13	CASSVTLGNTIYF	TGTGCCAGCAGCGTGACCCTTGGAAACACCATATATTTT
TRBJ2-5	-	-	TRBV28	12	CASSLSGETRYF	TGTGCCAGCAGCCTCAGTGGGGAGACCCGGTACTTC
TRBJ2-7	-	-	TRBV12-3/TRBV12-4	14	CASSETGNSYEQYF	TGTGCCAGCAGCGAAACAGGGAACTCCTACGAGCAGTACTTC
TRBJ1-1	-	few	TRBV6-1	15	CASNVRDITSTEAFF	TGTGCCAGCAACGTCCGTGATATTACTTCCACTGAAGCTTTCTTT
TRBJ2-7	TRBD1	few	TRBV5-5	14	CASSFSGQVYEQYF	TGTGCCAGCAGCTTTTCGGGACAGGTCTACGAGCAGTACTTC
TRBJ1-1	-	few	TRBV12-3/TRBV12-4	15	CASSLRPLMNTEAFF	TGTGCCAGCAGTCTCCGCCCTCTGATGAACACTGAAGCTTTCTTT
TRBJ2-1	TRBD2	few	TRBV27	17	CASSSGPGAGGLNEQFF	TGTGCCAGCAGTTCAGGGCCGGGGGCGGGAGGGCTTAATGAGCAGTTCTTC
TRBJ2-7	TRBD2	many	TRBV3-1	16	CASSQGRTSESYEQYF	TGTGCCAGCAGCCAAGGACGGACTAGCGAGTCCTACGAGCAGTACTTC
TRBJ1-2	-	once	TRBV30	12	CAWSVPGGGYTF	TGTGCCTGGAGTGTACCTGGCGGGGGCTACACCTTC
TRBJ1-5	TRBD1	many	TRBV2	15	CASSATGDGNQPQHF	TGTGCCAGCAGCGCTACAGGGGATGGCAATCAGCCCCAGCATTTT
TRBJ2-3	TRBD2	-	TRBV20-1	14	CSARGTSGTDTQYF	TGCAGTGCTAGAGGGACTAGCGGAACAGATACGCAGTATTTT
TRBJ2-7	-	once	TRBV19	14	CASSRGPLVYEQYF	TGTGCCAGTAGTCGGGGGCCTCTCGTCTACGAGCAGTACTTC
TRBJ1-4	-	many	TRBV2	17	CASSEFPDGATNEKLFF	TGTGCCAGCAGTGAATTCCCAGACGGTGCAACTAATGAAAAACTGTTTTTT
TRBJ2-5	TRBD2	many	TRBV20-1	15	CSAPRSRGSGETQYF	TGCAGTGCCCCGAGAAGTCGCGGGAGCGGAGAGACCCAGTACTTC
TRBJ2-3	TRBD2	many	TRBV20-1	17	CSAARLAGGLGRDTQYF	TGCAGTGCCGCGCGACTAGCGGGAGGCCTAGGTCGAGATACGCAGTATTTT
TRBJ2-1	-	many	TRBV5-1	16	CASSLETSGAYNEQFF	TGCGCCAGCAGCTTGGAGACCAGCGGAGCGTACAATGAGCAGTTCTTC
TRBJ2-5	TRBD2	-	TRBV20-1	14	CSAQAGGPKETQYF	TGCAGTGCTCAAGCGGGAGGGCCTAAGGAGACCCAGTACTTC
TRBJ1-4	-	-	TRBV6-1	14	CASSEPTGPEKLFF	TGTGCCAGCAGTGAACCGACAGGTCCTGAAAAACTGTTTTTT
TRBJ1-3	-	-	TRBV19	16	CASSIPGRSSGNTIYF	TGTGCCAGTAGTATCCCAGGAAGGAGCTCTGGAAACACCATATATTTT
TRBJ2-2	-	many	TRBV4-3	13	CASSQDTDGELFF	TGCGCCAGCAGCCAAGATACCGACGGGGAGCTGTTTTTT
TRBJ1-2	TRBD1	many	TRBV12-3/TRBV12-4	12	CASSLTGFGYTF	TGTGCCAGCAGCCTGACAGGGTTCGGCTACACCTTC
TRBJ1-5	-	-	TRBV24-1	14	CATSETGNNQPQHF	TGTGCCACCAGTGAGACGGGCAACAATCAGCCCCAGCATTTT
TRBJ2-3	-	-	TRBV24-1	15	CATSDFEGRTDTQYF	TGTGCCACCAGTGATTTTGAGGGGAGGACAGATACGCAGTATTTT
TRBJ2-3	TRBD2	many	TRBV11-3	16	CASSPLPGRVGDTQYF	TGTGCCAGCAGCCCGTTGCCCGGGAGGGTGGGGGATACGCAGTATTTT
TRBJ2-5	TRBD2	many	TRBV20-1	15	CSASPLTSGQETQYF	TGCAGTGCTAGCCCATTGACTAGCGGGCAAGAGACCCAGTACTTC
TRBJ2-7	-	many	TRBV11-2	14	CASSQKRGFYEQYF	TGTGCCAGCAGTCAAAAACGGGGGTTCTACGAGCAGTACTTC
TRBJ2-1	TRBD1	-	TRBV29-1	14	CSVPRDRVRDEQFF	TGCAGCGTCCCAAGGGACAGGGTGAGGGATGAGCAGTTCTTC
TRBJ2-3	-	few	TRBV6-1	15	CASSSGIGATDTQYF	TGTGCCAGCAGTTCCGGAATCGGGGCCACAGATACGCAGTATTTT
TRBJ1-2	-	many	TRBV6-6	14	CASSYTPAGPTYTF	TGTGCCAGCAGTTACACCCCAGCGGGGCCAACCTACACCTTC
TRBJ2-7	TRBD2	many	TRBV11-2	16	CASSLDRGGRAYEQYF	TGTGCCAGCAGCTTAGATCGGGGTGGGAGGGCCTACGAGCAGTACTTC
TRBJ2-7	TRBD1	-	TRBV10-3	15	CAISTGQGSSYEQYF	TGTGCCATCAGTACGGGACAGGGGAGCTCCTACGAGCAGTACTTC
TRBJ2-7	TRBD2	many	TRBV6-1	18	CASSDKPPSGSSSYEQYF	TGTGCCAGCAGTGATAAACCCCCTAGCGGGTCTAGCTCCTACGAGCAGTACTTC
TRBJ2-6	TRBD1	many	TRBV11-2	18	CASSSGGAGGSGANVLTF	TGTGCCAGCAGCTCCGGTGGAGCAGGGGGCTCTGGGGCCAACGTCCTGACTTTC